This T cell receptor (beta chain) was recovered during a study of blood T cell repertoires in COVID-19. Original analysis: Researchers report that nucleated cell counts were estimated from reference gene primer amplification. Using immunoSEQ multiplex PCR, the repertoire was profiled, and TCRdb retains in-frame clones only, with some absent. V, J and clone size are those of that table, while D and trimming were read from the DNA. The data show 77,000 or so clones, with roughly 83% seen just once and 6.5% to 7.5% held by the top ten. The J segment lost 12 bases and the V segment lost 2 bases, leaving 27 bases of the junction unmatched. The CDR3 loop spans 20 amino acids. Germline lookup yields CDR1 KGHDR and CDR2 SFDVKD.

This rearrangement joins TRBV24-1 to TRBJ2-1, with 7 nucleotides matching TRBD2. The sample was peripheral blood. This TCR was recovered from a man in his thirties or forties with COVID-19, enrolled during active disease. The CDR3 bases are TGTGCCACCAGTGATTCCACTGGAGGGGCGTGGGACTACGACTCTCGGGGGCAGTTCTTC. Its translation is CATSDSTGGAWDYDSRGQFF.